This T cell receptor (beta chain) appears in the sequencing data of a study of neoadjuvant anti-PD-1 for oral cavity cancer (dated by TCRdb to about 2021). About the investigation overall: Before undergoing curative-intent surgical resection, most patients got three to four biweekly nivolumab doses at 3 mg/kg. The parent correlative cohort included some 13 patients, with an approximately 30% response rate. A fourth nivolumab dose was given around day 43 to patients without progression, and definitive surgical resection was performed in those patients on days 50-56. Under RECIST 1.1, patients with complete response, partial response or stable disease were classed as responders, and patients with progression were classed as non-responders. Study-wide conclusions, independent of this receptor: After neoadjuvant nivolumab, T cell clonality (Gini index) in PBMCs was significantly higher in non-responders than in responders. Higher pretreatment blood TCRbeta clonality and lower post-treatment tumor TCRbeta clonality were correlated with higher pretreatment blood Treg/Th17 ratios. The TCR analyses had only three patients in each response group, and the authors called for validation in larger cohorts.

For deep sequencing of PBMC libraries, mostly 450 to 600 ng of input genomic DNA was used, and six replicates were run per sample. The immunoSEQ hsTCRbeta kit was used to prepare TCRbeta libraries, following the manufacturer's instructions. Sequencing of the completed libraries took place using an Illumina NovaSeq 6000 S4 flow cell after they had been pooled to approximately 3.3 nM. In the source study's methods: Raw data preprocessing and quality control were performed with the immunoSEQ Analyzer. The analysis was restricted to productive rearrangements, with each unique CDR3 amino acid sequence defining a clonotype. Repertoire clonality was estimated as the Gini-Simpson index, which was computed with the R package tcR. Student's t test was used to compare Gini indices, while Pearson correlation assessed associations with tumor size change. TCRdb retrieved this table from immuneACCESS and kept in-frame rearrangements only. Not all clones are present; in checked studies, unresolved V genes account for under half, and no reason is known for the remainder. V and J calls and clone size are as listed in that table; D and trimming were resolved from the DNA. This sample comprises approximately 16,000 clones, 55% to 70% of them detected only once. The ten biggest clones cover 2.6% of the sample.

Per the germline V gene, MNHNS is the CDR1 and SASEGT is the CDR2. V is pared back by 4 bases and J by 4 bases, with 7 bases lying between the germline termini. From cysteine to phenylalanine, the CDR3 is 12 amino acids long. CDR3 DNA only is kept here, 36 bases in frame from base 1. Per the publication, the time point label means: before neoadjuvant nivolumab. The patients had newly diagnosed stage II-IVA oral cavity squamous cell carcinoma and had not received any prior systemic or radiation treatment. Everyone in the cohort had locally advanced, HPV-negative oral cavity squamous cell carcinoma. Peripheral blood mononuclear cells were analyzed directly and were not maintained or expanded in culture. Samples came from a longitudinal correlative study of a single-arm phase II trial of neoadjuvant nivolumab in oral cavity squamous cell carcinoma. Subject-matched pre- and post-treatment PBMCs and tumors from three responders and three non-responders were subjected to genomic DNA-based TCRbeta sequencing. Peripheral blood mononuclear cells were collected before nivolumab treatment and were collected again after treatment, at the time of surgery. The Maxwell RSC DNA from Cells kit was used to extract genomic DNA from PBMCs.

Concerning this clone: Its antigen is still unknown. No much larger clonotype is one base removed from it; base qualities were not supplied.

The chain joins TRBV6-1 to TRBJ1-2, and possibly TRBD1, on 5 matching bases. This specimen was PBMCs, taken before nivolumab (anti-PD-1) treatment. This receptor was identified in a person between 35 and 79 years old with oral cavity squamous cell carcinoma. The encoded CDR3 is CASSVDSYGYTF. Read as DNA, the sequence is TGTGCCAGCAGTGTCGACAGCTATGGCTACACCTTC.